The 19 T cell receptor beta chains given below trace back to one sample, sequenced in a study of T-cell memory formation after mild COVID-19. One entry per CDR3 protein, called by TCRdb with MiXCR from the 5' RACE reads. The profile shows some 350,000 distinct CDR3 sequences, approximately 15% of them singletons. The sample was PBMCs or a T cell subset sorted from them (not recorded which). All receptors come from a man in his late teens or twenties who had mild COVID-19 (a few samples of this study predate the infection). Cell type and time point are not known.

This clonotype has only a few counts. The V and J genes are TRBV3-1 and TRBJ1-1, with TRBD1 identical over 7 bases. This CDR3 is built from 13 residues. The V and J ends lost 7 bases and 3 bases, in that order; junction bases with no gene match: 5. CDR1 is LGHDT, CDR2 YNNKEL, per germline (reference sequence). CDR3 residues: CASTPRGDTEAFF. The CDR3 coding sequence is TGTGCCAGCACTCCCAGGGGGGACACTGAAGCTTTCTTT.

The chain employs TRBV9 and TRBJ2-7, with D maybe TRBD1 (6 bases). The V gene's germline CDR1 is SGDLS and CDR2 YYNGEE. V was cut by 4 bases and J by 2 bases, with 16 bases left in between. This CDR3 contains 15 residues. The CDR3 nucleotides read TGTGCCAGCAGCTTAATAGGGGGTGCGACCTACGAGCAGTACGTC. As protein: CASSLIGGATYEQYV.

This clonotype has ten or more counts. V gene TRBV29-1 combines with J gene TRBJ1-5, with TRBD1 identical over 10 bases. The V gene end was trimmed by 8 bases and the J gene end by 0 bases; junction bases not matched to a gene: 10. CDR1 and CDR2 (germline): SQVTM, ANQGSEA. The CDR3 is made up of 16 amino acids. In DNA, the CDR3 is TGCAGCCCTGGACAGGGGGAATGCTATAGCAATCAGCCCCAGCATTTT. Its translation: CSPGQGECYSNQPQHF.

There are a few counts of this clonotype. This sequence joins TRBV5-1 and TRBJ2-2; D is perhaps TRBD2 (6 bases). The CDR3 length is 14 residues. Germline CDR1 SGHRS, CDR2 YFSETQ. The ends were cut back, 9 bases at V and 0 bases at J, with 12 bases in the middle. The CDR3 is CATRPSANTGELFF. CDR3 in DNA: TGCGCCACCCGTCCTAGCGCGAACACCGGGGAGCTGTTTTTT.

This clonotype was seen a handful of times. CDR3 protein: CASSQKYTLNTEAFF. CDR3 sequence (DNA): TGCGCCAGCAGCCAAAAATATACGTTGAACACTGAAGCTTTCTTT. This chain links TRBV4-1 with TRBJ1-1, with D unresolved. Germline V CDR1 and CDR2: MGHRA, YSYEKL. There are 15 residues in the CDR3. V gave up 2 bases and J gave up 0 bases, with 10 bases separating them.

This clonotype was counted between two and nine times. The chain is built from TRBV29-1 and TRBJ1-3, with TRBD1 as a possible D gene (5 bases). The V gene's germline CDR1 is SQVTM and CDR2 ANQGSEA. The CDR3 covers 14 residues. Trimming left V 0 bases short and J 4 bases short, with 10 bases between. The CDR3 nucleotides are TGCAGCGTTGAAGAAGGGACTAGAGGAAACACCATATATTTT. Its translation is CSVEEGTRGNTIYF.

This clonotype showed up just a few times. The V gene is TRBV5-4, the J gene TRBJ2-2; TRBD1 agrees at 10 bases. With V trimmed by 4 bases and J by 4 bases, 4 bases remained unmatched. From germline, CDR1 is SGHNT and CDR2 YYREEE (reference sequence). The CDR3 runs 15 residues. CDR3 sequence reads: CASSRGQGTTGELFF. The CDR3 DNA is TGTGCCAGCAGCAGGGGACAGGGGACCACCGGGGAGCTGTTTTTT.

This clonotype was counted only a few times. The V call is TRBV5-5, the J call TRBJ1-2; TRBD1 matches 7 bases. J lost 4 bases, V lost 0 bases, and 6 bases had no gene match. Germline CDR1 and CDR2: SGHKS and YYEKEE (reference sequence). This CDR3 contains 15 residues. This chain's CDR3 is CASSLAGTATYGYTF. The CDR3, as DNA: TGTGCCAGCAGCTTGGCTGGGACAGCTACCTATGGCTACACCTTC.

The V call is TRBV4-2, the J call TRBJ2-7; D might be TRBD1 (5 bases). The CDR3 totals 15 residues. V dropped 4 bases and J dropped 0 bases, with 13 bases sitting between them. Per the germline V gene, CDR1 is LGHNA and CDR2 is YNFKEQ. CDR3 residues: CASSPLGAASYEQYF. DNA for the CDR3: TGTGCCAGCAGCCCGTTAGGGGCGGCCTCCTACGAGCAGTACTTC.

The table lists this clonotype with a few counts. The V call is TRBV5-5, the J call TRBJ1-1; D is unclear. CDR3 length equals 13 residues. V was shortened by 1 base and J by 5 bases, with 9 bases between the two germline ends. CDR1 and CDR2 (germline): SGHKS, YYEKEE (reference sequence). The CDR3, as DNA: TGTGCCAGCAGCTTGTGGGTGGAAACTGAAGCTTTCTTT. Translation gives CASSLWVETEAFF.

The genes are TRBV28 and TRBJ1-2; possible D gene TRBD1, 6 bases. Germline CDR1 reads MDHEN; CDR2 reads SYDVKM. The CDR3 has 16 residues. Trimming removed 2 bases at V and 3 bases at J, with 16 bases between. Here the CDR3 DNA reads TGTGCCAGCAGTTTAATTTGGGGGGCTGGCGACTATGGCTACACCTTC. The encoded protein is CASSLIWGAGDYGYTF.

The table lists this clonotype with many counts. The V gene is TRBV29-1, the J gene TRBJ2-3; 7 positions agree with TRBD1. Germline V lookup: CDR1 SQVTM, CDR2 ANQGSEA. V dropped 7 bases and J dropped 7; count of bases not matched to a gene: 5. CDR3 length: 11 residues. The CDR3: CSALGQNTQYF. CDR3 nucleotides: TGCAGCGCCCTGGGACAGAATACGCAGTATTTT.

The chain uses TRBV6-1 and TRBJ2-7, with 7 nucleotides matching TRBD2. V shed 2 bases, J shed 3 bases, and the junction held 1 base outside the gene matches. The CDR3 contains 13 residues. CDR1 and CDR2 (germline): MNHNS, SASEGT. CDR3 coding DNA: TGTGCCAGCAGTGAATGGGGGGGCTACGAGCAGTACGTC. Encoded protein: CASSEWGGYEQYV.

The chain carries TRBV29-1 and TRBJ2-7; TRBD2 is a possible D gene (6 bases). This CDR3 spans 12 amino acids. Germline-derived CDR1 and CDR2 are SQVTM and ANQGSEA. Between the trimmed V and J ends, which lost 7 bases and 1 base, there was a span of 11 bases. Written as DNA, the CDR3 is TGCAGCGCCGCGGGGAATTCCTACGAGCAGTACTTC. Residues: CSAAGNSYEQYF.

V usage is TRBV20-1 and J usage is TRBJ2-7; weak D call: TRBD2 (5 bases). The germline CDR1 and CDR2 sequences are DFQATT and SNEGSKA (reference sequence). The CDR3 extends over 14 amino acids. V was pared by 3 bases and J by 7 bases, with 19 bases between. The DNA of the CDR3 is TGCAGTGCTAGCGGGCCATTGGAGGTGGGTGAGCAGTACTTC. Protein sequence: CSASGPLEVGEQYF.

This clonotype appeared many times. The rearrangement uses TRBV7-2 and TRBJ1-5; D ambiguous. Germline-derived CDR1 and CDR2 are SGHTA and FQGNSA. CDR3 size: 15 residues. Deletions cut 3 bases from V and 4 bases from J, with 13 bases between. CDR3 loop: CASSLAGLTNQPQHF. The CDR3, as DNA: TGTGCCAGCAGCTTGGCCGGCTTGACAAATCAGCCCCAGCATTTT.

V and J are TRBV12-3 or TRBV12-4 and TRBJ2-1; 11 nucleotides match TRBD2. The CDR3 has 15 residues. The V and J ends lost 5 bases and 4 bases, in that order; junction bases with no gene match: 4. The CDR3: CASSATSGGYNEQFF. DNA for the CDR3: TGTGCCAGCAGTGCCACTAGCGGGGGTTACAATGAGCAGTTCTTC.

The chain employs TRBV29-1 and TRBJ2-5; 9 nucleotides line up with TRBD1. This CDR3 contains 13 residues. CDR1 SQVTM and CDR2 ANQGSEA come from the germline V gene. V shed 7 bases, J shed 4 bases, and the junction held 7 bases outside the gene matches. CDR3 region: CSARTGDGETQYF. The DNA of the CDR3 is TGCAGCGCCCGGACAGGGGATGGAGAGACCCAGTACTTC.

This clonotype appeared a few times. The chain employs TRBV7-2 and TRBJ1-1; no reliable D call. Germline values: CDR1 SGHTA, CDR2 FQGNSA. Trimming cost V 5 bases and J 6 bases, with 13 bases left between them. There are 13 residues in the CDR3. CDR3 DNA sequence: TGTGCCAGCAGCCCGGAGGCCGGGGCTGAAGCTTTCTTT. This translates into CASSPEAGAEAFF.